Sequencing of this T cell receptor (beta chain) was carried out in a study of response to subunit inactivated influenza vaccine (dated by TCRdb to the late 2010s). Turning to the overall study: Deep quantitative profiling of the T cell receptor repertoire was used in the study to follow responses to a trivalent subunit inactivated influenza vaccine.

V lost 7 bases and J lost 0 bases; the stretch between them is 16 bases long. The CDR3 goes from the cysteine to the phenylalanine over 15 residues. CDR3 DNA only is kept here, 45 bases in frame from base 1. For CDR1 and CDR2, the germline V gene lists MDHEN and SYDVKM. What the study reported, not specific to this receptor: The authors proposed that each seasonal influenza vaccination may bring in only a limited number of new T cells.

On this clonotype itself: The clone's antigen remains unknown. One base away there is no much larger clone; base qualities are not given.

Receptors were amplified or captured by RT-PCR. Data came from an Illumina HiSeq 2500. Through fastp at Q25 and MiXCR, TCRdb rebuilt clones from the public reads, retaining in-frame beta chains. Rows with one shared CDR3 protein collapse into an entry with the most common genes and DNA. The table for this sample lists fewer than 750,000 distinct CDR3 sequences; approximately 14% of them were counted only once. Clones ranked in the top ten supply around 10% of the sample. The V and J genes are TRBV28 and TRBJ2-7, with a weak D call of TRBD2 (6 bases match). The TCR originated in a man in his forties or fifties who received an inactivated influenza vaccine. Donor details come from another sample of the same person, matched by shared clones. This specimen consisted of PBMCs from blood, obtained roughly 12 days after vaccination. The CDR3 protein: CASKGTSYFSYEQYF. The bases read TGTGCCAGCAAAGGGACTTCCTACTTCTCCTACGAGCAGTACTTC.